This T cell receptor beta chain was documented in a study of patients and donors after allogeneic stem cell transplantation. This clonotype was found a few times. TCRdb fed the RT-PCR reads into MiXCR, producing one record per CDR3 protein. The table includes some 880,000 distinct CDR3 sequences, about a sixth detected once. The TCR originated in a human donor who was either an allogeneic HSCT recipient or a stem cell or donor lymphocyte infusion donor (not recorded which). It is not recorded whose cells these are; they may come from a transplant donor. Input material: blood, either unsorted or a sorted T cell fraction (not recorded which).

CDR3 sequence reads: CSATPATNYGYTF. CDR3 bases: TGCAGTGCTACCCCGGCGACCAACTATGGCTACACCTTC. This chain joins TRBV20-1 and TRBJ1-2; no reliable D call. The CDR3 length is 13 residues. The V gene's germline CDR1 is DFQATT and CDR2 SNEGSKA (reference sequence). The germline V and J ends were trimmed by 4 bases and 2 bases, with 11 bases remaining between them.